This record looks at one TCR beta chain sequence and its context. The data are from a study of CD8 T cells in Susac syndrome. An input of about 0.5 to 1 ug of RNA was subjected to reverse transcription using random hexamers. Multiplex immunoSEQ PCR targeted 54 Vbeta and 13 Jbeta TCR beta segments. TCRdb re-analysed the immunoSEQ multiplex PCR reads in MiXCR, keeping a single row per CDR3 protein. Of roughly 80,000 distinct CDR3 sequences in the sample, about 91% were seen once. Trimming shortened V by 5 bases and J by 0 bases, and 12 bases separated the two germline ends. The CDR3 consists of 15 residues. Germline lookup yields CDR1 MDHEN and CDR2 SYDVKM.

The chain uses TRBV28 and TRBJ2-3, with D uncertain. Sample: CD8+ T cells from PBMCs. This TCR derives from a human donor with multiple sclerosis. Written as DNA, the CDR3 is TGTGCCAGCAGTCCAGACCTTATCAGCACAGATACGCAGTATTTT. This gives the protein CASSPDLISTDTQYF.